Listed here is a single T cell receptor beta chain. The data were taken from a study of T-cell reconstitution after alpha-beta-depleted transplantation in children. Using unique molecular identifiers, the investigators prepared the TCRbeta library. MiXCR, run by TCRdb on the PCR reads, gives a single entry per CDR3 protein. The sample consists of some 530,000 distinct CDR3 sequences, roughly an eighth of them appearing once. Trimming took 3 bases from V and 6 from J, leaving 15 bases between them. CDR3 size: 14 residues. This receptor was identified in a human donor who donated a stem cell graft to a child with combined immunodeficiency. V usage is TRBV12-3 or TRBV12-4 and J usage is TRBJ2-7; D might be TRBD1 (6 bases). This sample comprised PBMCs from the stem cell graft donor, obtained from the stem cell graft. CDR3 sequence: CASSFPGQISEQYF. DNA of the CDR3: TGTGCCAGCAGTTTTCCGGGACAAATTAGCGAGCAGTACTTC.